This T cell receptor beta chain was identified in a study of T-cell memory formation after mild COVID-19. Only a few counts were recorded for this clonotype. Its specificity is unknown. Germline assignment: CDR1 DFQATT and CDR2 SNEGSKA (reference sequence). The CDR3 contains 15 residues. Deletions cut 3 bases from V and 2 bases from J, with 16 bases between. Regarding the study as a whole: Cross-reactive memory appears to have joined, as suggested by some responding clones showing up in pre-infection memory. Clones contracting over day 15 to 85 were CD4/CD8 balanced, with later expanders leaning CD4+. Contracting clones localized mainly to CM and EM when CD4+ and mainly to EMRA when CD8+.

TCRdb independently ran MiXCR on the 5' RACE reads; one entry per CDR3 protein. Altogether a few hundred thousand distinct CDR3 sequences are present, approximately 15% being singletons, with the ten largest covering roughly 22%. This sequence joins TRBV20-1 and TRBJ1-1; D not certain. Sequenced sample: PBMCs or a T cell subset sorted from them (not recorded which). The receptor was isolated from a young man who had mild COVID-19 (a few samples of this study predate the infection). Cell type and time point are not known. CDR3 coding DNA: TGCAGTGCTAGTATCGCAGACTTGGGCAACACTGAAGCTTTCTTT. The encoded protein is CSASIADLGNTEAFF.